The source of this TCR beta chain is a study of cytomegalovirus exposure and HLA in healthy donors. The CDR3 sequence is 15 residues long. CDR1 is MGHDK, CDR2 SYGVNS, per germline. Trimming stripped 4 bases from V and 1 base from J, with 13 bases between. The PCR ran on 60 Vbeta and 13 Jbeta primers. Clones were read by immunoSEQ multiplex PCR, and TCRdb kept only the in-frame ones, dropping some. Reported are 150,000 or so clones; the ten largest clones contain approximately 2%. This chain links TRBV25-1 with TRBJ2-5; D is unresolved. The source material was PBMCs. The TCR was taken from a man younger than 40 in good health and CMV-seronegative. CDR3 nucleotides: TGTGCCAGCAGTGGAGCGCTAACGGCCCAAGAGACCCAGTACTTC. Protein product: CASSGALTAQETQYF.